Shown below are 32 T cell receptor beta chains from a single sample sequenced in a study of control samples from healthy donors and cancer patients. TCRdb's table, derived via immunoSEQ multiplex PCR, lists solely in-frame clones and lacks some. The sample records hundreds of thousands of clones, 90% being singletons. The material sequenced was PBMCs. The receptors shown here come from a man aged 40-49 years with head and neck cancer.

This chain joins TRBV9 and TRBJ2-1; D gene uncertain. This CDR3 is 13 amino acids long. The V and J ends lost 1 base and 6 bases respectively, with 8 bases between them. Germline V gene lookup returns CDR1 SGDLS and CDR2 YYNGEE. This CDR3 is CASSVKLVNEQFF. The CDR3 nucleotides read TGTGCCAGCAGCGTAAAGTTGGTCAATGAGCAGTTCTTC.

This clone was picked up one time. The CDR3 loop reads CASSPPRAYEQYF. CDR3 DNA: TGTGCCAGCTCACCACCGCGGGCCTACGAGCAGTACTTC. The V call is TRBV18, the J call TRBJ2-7; tentatively, D is TRBD2 (5 bases). V gave up 0 bases and J gave up 2 bases, with 5 bases separating them. Germline CDR1 KGHSH, CDR2 LQKENI. This CDR3 comprises 13 residues.

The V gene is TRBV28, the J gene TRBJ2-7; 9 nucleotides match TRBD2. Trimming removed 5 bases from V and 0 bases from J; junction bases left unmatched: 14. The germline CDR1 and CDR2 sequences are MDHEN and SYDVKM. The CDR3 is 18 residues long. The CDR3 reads CASSHRPLAGALSYEQYF. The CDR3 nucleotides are TGTGCCAGCAGTCATCGCCCTTTAGCGGGAGCCCTCTCCTACGAGCAGTACTTC. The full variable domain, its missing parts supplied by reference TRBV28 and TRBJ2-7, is DVKVTQSSRYLVKRTGEKVFLECVQDMDHENMFWYRQDPGLGLRLIYFSYDVKMKEKGDIPEGYSVSREKKERFSLILESASTNQTSMYLCASSHRPLAGALSYEQYFGPGTRLTVT.

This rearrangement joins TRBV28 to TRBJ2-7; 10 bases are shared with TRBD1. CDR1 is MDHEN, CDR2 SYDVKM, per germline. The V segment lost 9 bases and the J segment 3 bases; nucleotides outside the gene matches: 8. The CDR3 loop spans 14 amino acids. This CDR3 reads CASDKDRGIYEQYF. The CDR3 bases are TGTGCCAGTGATAAGGACAGGGGGATCTACGAGCAGTACTTC.

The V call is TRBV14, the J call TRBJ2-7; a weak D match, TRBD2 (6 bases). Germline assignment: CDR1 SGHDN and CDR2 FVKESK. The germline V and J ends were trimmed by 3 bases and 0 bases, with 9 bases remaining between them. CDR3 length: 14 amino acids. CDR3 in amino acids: CASSQTGSSYEQYF. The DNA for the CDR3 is TGTGCCAGCAGCCAGACCGGGAGCTCCTACGAGCAGTACTTC.

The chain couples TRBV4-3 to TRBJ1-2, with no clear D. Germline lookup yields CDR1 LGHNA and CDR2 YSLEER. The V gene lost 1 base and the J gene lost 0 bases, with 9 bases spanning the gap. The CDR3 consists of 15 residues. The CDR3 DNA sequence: TGCGCCAGCAGCCAAGTCCCCCAATCTAACTATGGCTACACCTTC. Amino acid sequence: CASSQVPQSNYGYTF.

The CDR3 DNA reads TGTGCCAGCAGCTTAACTAACCGATGCTGCGAGCAGTACTTC. This codes for CASSLTNRCCEQYF. The gene calls are TRBV7-2 and TRBJ2-7; no definite D call. V was trimmed by 2 bases and J by 6 bases, leaving 14 bases between them. Germline V lookup: CDR1 SGHTA, CDR2 FQGNSA. The CDR3 spans 14 residues.

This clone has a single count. The chain's CDR3 is CASSDGRVGSYEQYF. The CDR3 DNA is TGTGCCAGCAGTGACGGGAGGGTAGGGTCCTACGAGCAGTACTTC. The gene calls are TRBV6-1 and TRBJ2-7, with 8 bases fitting TRBD2. The CDR3 runs 15 residues. V shed 3 bases and J 1 base; nucleotides not matched to a gene: 5. The germline CDR1 and CDR2 sequences are MNHNS and SASEGT.

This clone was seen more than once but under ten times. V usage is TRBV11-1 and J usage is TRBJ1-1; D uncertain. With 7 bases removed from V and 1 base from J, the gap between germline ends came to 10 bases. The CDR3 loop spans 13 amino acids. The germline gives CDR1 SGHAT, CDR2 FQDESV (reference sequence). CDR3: CASKIRGNTEAFF. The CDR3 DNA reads TGTGCCAGCAAAATTCGGGGGAACACTGAAGCTTTCTTT.

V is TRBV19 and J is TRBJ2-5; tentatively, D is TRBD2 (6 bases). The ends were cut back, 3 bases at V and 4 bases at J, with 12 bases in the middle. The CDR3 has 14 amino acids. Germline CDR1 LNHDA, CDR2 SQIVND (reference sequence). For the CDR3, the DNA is TGTGCCAGTAGTATTCACGGGGGACTAGAGACCCAGTACTTC. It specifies CASSIHGGLETQYF.

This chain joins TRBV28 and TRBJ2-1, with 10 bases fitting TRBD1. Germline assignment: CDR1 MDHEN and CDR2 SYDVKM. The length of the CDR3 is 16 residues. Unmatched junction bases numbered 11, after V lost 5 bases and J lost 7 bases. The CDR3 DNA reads TGTGCCAGCAGTCCTAGGGGGACAGGGGCCTCTAATGAGCAGTTCTTC. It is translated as CASSPRGTGASNEQFF.

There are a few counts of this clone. CDR3 nucleotides: TGTGCCTGGAGTGTCCCCCCCGACAGGGTTGTTTTCTTT. Protein product: CAWSVPPDRVVFF. This chain connects TRBV30 to TRBJ1-1; TRBD1 matches 7 bases. Germline V gene data show CDR1 as GTSNPN and CDR2 as SVGIG (reference sequence). The CDR3 has 13 amino acids. The V gene end was trimmed by 0 bases and the J gene end by 13 bases; junction bases not matched to a gene: 11.

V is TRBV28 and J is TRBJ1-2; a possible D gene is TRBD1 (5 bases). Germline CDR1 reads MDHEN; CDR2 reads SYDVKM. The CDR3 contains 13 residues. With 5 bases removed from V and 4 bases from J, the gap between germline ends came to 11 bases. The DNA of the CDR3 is TGTGCCAGCAGTGCCTTGACAGTCTATGGCTACACCTTC. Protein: CASSALTVYGYTF.

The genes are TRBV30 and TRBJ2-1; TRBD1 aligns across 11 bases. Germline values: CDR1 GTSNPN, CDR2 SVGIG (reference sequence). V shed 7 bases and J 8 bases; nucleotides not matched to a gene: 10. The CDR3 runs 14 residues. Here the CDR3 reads CASTRDRGFYEQFF. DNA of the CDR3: TGTGCCTCAACTCGGGACAGGGGGTTCTATGAGCAGTTCTTC.

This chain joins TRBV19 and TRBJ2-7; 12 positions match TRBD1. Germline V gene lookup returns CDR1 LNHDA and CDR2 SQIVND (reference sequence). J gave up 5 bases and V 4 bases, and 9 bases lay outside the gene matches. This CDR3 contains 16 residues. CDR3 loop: CASSTHPGQGADEQYF. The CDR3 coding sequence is TGTGCCAGTAGTACTCATCCGGGACAGGGGGCCGACGAGCAGTACTTC. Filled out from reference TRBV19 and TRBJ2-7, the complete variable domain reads DGGITQSPKYLFRKEGQNVTLSCEQNLNHDAMYWYRQDPGQGLRLIYYSQIVNDFQKGDIAEGYSVSREKKESFPLTVTSAQKNPTAFYLCASSTHPGQGADEQYFGPGTRLTVT.

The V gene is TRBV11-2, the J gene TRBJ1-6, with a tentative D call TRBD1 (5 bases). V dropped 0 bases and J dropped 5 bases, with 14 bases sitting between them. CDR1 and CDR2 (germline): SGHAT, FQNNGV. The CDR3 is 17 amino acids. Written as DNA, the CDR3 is TGTGCCAGCAGCTTAGATTGGGAATGGGGGGATAATTCACCCCTCCACTTT. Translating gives CASSLDWEWGDNSPLHF.

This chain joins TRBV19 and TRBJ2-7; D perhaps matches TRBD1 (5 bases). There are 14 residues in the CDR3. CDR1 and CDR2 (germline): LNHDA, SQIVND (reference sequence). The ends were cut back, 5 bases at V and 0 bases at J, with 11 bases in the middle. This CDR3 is CASSLDMSSYEQYF. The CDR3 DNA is TGTGCCAGTAGTTTGGACATGAGCTCCTACGAGCAGTACTTC.

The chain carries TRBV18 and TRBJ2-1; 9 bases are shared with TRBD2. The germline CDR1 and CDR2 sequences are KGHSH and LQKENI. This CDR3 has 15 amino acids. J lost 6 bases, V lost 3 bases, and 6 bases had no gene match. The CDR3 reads CASSPISGSPNEQFF. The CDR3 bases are TGTGCCAGCTCACCTATTAGCGGGAGTCCCAATGAGCAGTTCTTC.

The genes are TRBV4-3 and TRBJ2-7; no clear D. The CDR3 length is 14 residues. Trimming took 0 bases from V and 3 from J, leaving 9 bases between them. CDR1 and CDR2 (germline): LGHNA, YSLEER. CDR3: CASSQEAELYEQYF. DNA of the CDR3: TGCGCCAGCAGCCAAGAGGCGGAGCTCTACGAGCAGTACTTC.

CDR3 bases: TGCGCCAGCAGCTCGACTAGCGCCTACGAGCAGTACTTC. This sequence encodes CASSSTSAYEQYF. This rearrangement joins TRBV5-1 to TRBJ2-7; 8 positions match TRBD2. The CDR3 consists of 13 residues. With V trimmed by 3 bases and J by 2 bases, 1 base remained unmatched. Germline-derived CDR1 and CDR2 are SGHRS and YFSETQ.

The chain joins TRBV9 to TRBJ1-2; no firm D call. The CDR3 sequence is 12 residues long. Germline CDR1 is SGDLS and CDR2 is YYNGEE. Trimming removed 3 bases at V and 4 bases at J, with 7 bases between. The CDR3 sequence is CASSDKPYGYTF. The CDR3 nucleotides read TGTGCCAGCAGCGATAAACCCTATGGCTACACCTTC.

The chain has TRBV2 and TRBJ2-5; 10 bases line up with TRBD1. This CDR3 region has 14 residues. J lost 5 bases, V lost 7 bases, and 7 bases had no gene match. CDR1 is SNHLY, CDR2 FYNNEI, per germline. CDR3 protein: CASTGQGTGETQYF. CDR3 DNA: TGTGCCAGCACGGGACAGGGGACGGGTGAGACCCAGTACTTC. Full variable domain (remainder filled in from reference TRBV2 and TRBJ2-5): EPEVTQTPSHQVTQMGQEVILRCVPISNHLYFYWYRQILGQKVEFLVSFYNNEISEKSEIFDDQFSVERPDGSNFTLKIRSTKLEDSAMYFCASTGQGTGETQYFGPGTRLLVL.

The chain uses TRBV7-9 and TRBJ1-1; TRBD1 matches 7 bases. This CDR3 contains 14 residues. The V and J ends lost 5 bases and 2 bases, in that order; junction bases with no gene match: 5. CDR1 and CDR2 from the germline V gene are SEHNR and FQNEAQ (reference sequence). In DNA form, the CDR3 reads TGTGCCAGCAGCGCAGGACAGGCCAACACTGAAGCTTTCTTT. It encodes CASSAGQANTEAFF.

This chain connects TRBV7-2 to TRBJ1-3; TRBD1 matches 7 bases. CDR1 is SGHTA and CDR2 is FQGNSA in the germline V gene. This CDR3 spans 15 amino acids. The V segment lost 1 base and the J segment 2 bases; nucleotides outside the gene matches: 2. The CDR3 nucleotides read TGTGCCAGCAGCTTAGAAACAGGGGCTGGAAACACCATATATTTT. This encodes CASSLETGAGNTIYF.

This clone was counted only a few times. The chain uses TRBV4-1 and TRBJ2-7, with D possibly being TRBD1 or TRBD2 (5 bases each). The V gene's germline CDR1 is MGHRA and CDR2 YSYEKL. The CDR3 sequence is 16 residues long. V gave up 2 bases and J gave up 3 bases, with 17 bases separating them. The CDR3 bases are TGCGCCAGCAGCCAAATCTCTCGGGGCGAGCGCTACGAGCAGTACTTC. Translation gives CASSQISRGERYEQYF.

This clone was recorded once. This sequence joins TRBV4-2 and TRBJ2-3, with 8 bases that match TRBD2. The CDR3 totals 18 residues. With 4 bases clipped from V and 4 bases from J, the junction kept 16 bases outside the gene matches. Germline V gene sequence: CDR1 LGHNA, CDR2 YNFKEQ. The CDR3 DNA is TGTGCCAGCAGCCCTTTATCGCTTCGGAGCGGGAGCCCAGATACGCAGTATTTT. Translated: CASSPLSLRSGSPDTQYF.

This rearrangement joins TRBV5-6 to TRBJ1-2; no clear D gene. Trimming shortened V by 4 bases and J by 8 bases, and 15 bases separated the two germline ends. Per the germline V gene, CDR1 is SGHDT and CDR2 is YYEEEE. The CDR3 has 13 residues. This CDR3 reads CASSSTAPGGYTF. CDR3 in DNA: TGTGCCAGCAGCAGTACAGCCCCCGGGGGCTACACCTTC.

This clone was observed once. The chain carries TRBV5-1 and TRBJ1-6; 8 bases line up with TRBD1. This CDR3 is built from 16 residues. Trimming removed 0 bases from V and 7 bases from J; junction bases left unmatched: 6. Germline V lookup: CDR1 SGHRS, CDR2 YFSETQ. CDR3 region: CASSLGDRGANSPLHF. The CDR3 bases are TGCGCCAGCAGCTTGGGAGACAGGGGAGCCAATTCACCCCTCCACTTT.

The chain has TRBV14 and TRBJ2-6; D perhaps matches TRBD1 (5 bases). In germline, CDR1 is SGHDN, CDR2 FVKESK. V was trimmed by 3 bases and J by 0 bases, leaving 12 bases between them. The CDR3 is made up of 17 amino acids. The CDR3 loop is CASSQWQGTSGANVLTF. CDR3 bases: TGTGCCAGCAGCCAGTGGCAGGGAACCTCTGGGGCCAACGTCCTGACTTTC.

CDR3 sequence (DNA): TGTGCCAGCAGCTCCGACAGGGGGCGATACGAGCAGTACTTC. This codes for CASSSDRGRYEQYF. J is TRBJ2-7 and V is TRBV7-9, with TRBD1 matching 10 bases. V lost 4 bases, J lost 4 bases, and 4 bases stayed unmatched. This CDR3 has 14 residues. Germline CDR1 and CDR2: SEHNR and FQNEAQ (reference sequence).

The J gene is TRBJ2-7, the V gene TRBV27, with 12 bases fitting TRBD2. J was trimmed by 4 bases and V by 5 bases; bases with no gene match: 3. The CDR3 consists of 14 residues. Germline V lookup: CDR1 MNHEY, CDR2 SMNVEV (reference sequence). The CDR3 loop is CASSTSGRHYEQYF. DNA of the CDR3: TGTGCCAGCAGTACTAGCGGGAGGCATTACGAGCAGTACTTC.

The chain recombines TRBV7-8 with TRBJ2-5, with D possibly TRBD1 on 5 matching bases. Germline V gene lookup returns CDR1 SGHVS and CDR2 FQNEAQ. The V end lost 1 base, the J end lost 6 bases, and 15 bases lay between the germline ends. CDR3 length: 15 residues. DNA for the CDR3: TGTGCCAGCAGCTTAGGCAGGGTCGTTGGGAAGACCCAGTACTTC. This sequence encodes CASSLGRVVGKTQYF. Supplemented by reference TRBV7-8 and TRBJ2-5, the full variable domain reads GAGVSQSPRYKVAKRGQDVALRCDPISGHVSLFWYQQALGQGPEFLTYFQNEAQLDKSGLPSDRFFAERPEGSVSTLKIQRTQQEDSAVYLCASSLGRVVGKTQYFGPGTRLLVL.